These 8 T cell receptor beta chains were sequenced from one sample in a study of shared clonotypes between healthy human individuals. Generated by immunoSEQ multiplex PCR, the TCRdb table keeps only in-frame clones and is missing some. Of some 1,100,000 clones listed, 75% to 85% were seen once; the top ten hold approximately 0.5%. Sample: memory CD4+ T cells from PBMCs. Subset of the sample: CD45RA-negative fraction. The receptors come from a young man in good health. Some clones in this sample may be carry-over from other donors' samples.

This clone came up once. The rearrangement links TRBV28 to TRBJ1-2; D is possibly TRBD1 (5 bases). The germline V and J ends were trimmed by 10 bases and 2 bases, with 14 bases remaining between them. The CDR3 runs 13 residues. CDR1 and CDR2 from the germline V gene are MDHEN and SYDVKM. The CDR3 spells CATTIPGNYGYTF. CDR3 DNA sequence: TGTGCCACGACGATTCCAGGGAACTATGGCTACACCTTC.

To note about this clone: With a much larger clone just one base away, this may be a read error. Additional DNA sequences in this sample encode the identical CDR3. V gene TRBV18 combines with J gene TRBJ2-1; TRBD2 matches at 12 bases. The ends lost 3 bases at V and 5 bases at J; junction bases unmatched: 2. The CDR3 has 15 amino acids. Germline V gives CDR1 KGHSH, CDR2 LQKENI. The CDR3 protein is CASSPGLAGDNEQFF. In DNA form, the CDR3 reads TGTGCCAGCTCACCGGGACTAGCGGGTGACAATGAGCAGTTCTTC.

The chain uses TRBV29-1 and TRBJ2-1; 7 positions match TRBD2. The CDR3 totals 13 residues. J lost 5 bases, V lost 3 bases, and 4 bases had no gene match. Germline V gives CDR1 SQVTM, CDR2 ANQGSEA. The CDR3 DNA is TGCAGCGTTGACGGGGCGGGGGACAATGAGCAGTTCTTC. Translation: CSVDGAGDNEQFF.

This clone came up once. The CDR3 DNA reads TGTGCCAGCTCAGTCATTGCCGGGGAGCTGTTTTTT. It encodes CASSVIAGELFF. V usage is TRBV18 and J usage is TRBJ2-2; D is undetermined. The CDR3 length is 12 residues. Germline V CDR1 and CDR2: KGHSH, LQKENI. Trimming took off 5 bases at V and 6 bases at J, with 7 bases between the two ends.

Regarding this clone: A read error is possible here, since a much larger clone lies one base away. This chain uses TRBV5-4 with TRBJ2-5, with 7 bases matching TRBD1. Per germline, CDR1 SGHNT and CDR2 YYREEE (reference sequence). V lost 4 bases, J lost 2 bases, and 2 bases stayed unmatched. The CDR3 runs 13 residues. In nucleotides, the CDR3 is TGTGCCAGCAGCCCCAGGGGGCAAGAGACCCAGTACTTC. Its translation is CASSPRGQETQYF.

This chain uses TRBV6-1 with TRBJ1-2; D is perhaps TRBD1 (6 bases). Germline V gene sequence: CDR1 MNHNS, CDR2 SASEGT. The CDR3 consists of 14 residues. V lost 5 bases, J lost 6 bases, and 16 bases lay in between. The CDR3 is CASSPRGAVDGYTF. Written as DNA, the CDR3 is TGTGCCAGCAGTCCTCGGGGGGCTGTCGATGGCTACACCTTC.

The chain employs TRBV25-1 and TRBJ1-2; D is possibly TRBD1 (6 bases). The CDR3 covers 14 residues. Germline V gene data show CDR1 as MGHDK and CDR2 as SYGVNS. Trimming pared 8 bases from V and 4 bases from J, leaving 17 bases between. CDR3 amino acids: CASQKGGQVYGYTF. DNA for the CDR3: TGTGCCAGCCAAAAGGGGGGGCAGGTCTATGGCTACACCTTC.

CDR3 DNA: TGCAGCGTTGAGGATTCAGGGGGCCCGAACACTGAAGCTTTCTTT. This translates into CSVEDSGGPNTEAFF. The V call is TRBV29-1, the J call TRBJ1-1, with 8 positions matching TRBD1. CDR3 length: 15 amino acids. Germline CDR1 is SQVTM and CDR2 is ANQGSEA. Trimming at V came to 3 bases and at J to 1 base, leaving 7 bases not matched to a gene.